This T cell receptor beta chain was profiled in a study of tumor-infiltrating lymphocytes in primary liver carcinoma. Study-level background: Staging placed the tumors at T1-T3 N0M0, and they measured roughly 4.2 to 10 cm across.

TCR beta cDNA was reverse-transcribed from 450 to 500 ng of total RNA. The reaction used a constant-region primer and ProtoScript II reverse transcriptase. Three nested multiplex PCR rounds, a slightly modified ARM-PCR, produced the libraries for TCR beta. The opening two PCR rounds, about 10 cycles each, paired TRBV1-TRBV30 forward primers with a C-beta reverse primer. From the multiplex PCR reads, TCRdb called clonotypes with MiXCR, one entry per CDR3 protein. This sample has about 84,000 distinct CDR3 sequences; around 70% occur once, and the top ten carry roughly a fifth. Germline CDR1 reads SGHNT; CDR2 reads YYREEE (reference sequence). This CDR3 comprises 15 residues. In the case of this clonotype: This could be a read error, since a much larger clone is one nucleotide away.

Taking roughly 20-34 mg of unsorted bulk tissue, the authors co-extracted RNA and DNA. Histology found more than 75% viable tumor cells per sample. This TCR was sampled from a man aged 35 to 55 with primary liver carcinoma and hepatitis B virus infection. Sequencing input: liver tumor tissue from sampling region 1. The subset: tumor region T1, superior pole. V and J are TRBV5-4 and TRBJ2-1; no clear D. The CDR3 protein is CVSSSDVWVYNEQFF. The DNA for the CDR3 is TGTGTCAGCAGCTCGGACGTTTGGGTTTACAATGAGCAGTTCTTC. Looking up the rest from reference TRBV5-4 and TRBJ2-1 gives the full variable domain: ETGVTQSPTHLIKTRGQQVTLRCSSQSGHNTVSWYQQALGQGPQFIFQYYREEENGRGNFPPRFSGLQFPNYSSELNVNALELDDSALYLCVSSSDVWVYNEQFFGPGTRLTVL.